This is a list of T cell receptor beta chains from one sample in a study of cytomegalovirus exposure and HLA in healthy donors. Here immunoSEQ multiplex PCR was the method, and the copy in TCRdb shows in-frame clones only, minus some. The table shows almost 65,000 clones, with roughly 73% occurring only once. Sequenced material: PBMCs. The receptors were gathered from a male donor in good health and CMV-seropositive. CDR3s include the opening cysteine and the closing phenylalanine or tryptophan. D genes are given only for firm matches. Rows give clone size only sometimes, using once, few, many, or a class for an expanded clone.

v_call	d_call	j_call	clone_size	cdr3_aa	cdr3_nt
TRBV5-1	TRBD2	TRBJ2-1	-	CASSLIAGVSYNEQFF	TGCGCCAGCAGCTTGATAGCGGGCGTCTCCTACAATGAGCAGTTCTTC
TRBV10-3	-	TRBJ1-2	-	CAIRVQENYGYTF	TGTGCCATCAGAGTACAGGAGAACTATGGCTACACCTTC
TRBV5-6	-	TRBJ2-7	-	CASSSDMRYEQYF	TGTGCCAGCAGCTCCGACATGAGATACGAGCAGTACTTC
TRBV11-3	TRBD1	TRBJ1-1	-	CASSHGQANTEAFF	TGTGCCAGCAGCCATGGACAGGCTAACACTGAAGCTTTCTTT
TRBV9	-	TRBJ2-7	-	CRPPGTSYEQYF	TGTAGACCTCCGGGGACTTCCTACGAGCAGTACTTC
TRBV6-5	-	TRBJ2-1	once	CASSYSTGELNNEQFF	TGTGCCAGCAGTTACTCGACGGGGGAATTGAATAATGAGCAGTTCTTC
TRBV7-3	TRBD2	TRBJ2-3	few	CASSSSGGPADTQYF	TGTGCCAGCAGCTCCTCGGGGGGGCCGGCAGATACGCAGTATTTT
TRBV6-1	-	TRBJ2-1	-	CASSEGFGSSSYNGQFF	TGTGCCAGCAGTGAAGGGTTCGGGTCTAGCTCCTACAATGGGCAGTTCTTC
TRBV28	-	TRBJ2-6	-	CASRRAGANVLTF	TGTGCCAGCAGACGAGCTGGGGCCAACGTCCTGACTTTC
TRBV11-2	-	TRBJ2-2	-	CASSGGVTGELFF	TGTGCCAGCAGTGGCGGGGTGACCGGGGAGCTGTTTTTT
TRBV4-3	TRBD2	TRBJ2-1	medium-sized	CASSQAPAGGSNEQFF	TGCGCCAGCAGCCAAGCTCCGGCGGGGGGGTCTAATGAGCAGTTCTTC
TRBV6-1	TRBD1	TRBJ1-1	-	CASSELIGGGFTEAFF	TGTGCCAGCAGTGAACTTATTGGAGGGGGCTTCACTGAAGCTTTCTTT
TRBV5-1	TRBD1	TRBJ1-6	once	CASSLEGARNSPLHF	TGCGCCAGCAGCTTGGAGGGGGCCCGTAATTCACCCCTCCACTTT
TRBV7-7	TRBD1	TRBJ2-7	-	CASSLGTGKEQYF	TGTGCCAGCAGCTTAGGGACAGGGAAGGAGCAGTACTTC
TRBV29-1	-	TRBJ2-7	-	CSVEDLDRPYEQYF	TGCAGCGTTGAAGATCTAGACAGACCGTACGAGCAGTACTTC
TRBV27	-	TRBJ1-1	-	CASSFEGQNTEAFF	TGTGCCAGCAGTTTCGAAGGACAGAACACTGAAGCTTTCTTT
TRBV28	TRBD2	TRBJ2-1	-	CASSRLAGGDNEQFF	TGTGCCAGCAGTCGACTAGCGGGGGGGGACAATGAGCAGTTCTTC
TRBV2	-	TRBJ1-5	-	CASSGGGRNQPQHF	TGTGCCAGCAGTGGGGGAGGCAGAAATCAGCCCCAGCATTTT
TRBV10-2	TRBD1	TRBJ2-3	-	CASSELGQGASRVTQYF	TGCGCCAGCAGTGAGTTGGGACAGGGGGCTTCCCGAGTTACGCAGTATTTT
TRBV5-6	TRBD2	TRBJ2-3	-	CASSFAGTSGGNTQYF	TGTGCCAGCAGCTTCGCCGGGACTAGCGGGGGAAATACGCAGTATTTT
TRBV5-1	-	TRBJ2-2	-	CASSFQGSNTGELFF	TGCGCCAGCAGCTTCCAGGGTAGTAACACCGGGGAGCTGTTTTTT
TRBV18	TRBD1	TRBJ1-2	-	CASSPAGQGGGYTF	TGTGCCAGCTCACCCGCAGGACAGGGTGGAGGCTACACCTTC
TRBV27	-	TRBJ1-1	once	CASSINTANTEAFF	TGTGCCAGCAGTATAAACACAGCTAACACTGAAGCTTTCTTT
TRBV6-6	-	TRBJ2-3	-	CASTSPTGDTQYF	TGTGCCAGCACTTCGCCCACAGGGGATACGCAGTATTTT